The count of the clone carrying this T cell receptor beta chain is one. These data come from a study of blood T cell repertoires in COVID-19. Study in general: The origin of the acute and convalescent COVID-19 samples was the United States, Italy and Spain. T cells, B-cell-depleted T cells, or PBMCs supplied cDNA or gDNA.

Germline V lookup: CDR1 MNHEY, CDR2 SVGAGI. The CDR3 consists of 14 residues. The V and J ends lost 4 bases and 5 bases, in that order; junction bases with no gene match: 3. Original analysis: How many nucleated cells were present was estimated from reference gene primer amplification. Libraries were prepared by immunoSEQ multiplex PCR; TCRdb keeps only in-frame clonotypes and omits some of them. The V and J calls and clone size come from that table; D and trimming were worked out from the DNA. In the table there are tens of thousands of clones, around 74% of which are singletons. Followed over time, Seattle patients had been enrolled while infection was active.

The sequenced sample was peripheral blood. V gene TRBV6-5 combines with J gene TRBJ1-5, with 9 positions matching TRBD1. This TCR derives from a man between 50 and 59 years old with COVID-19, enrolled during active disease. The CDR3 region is CASSLTGGHQPQHF. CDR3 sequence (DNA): TGTGCCAGCAGTTTGACAGGGGGGCATCAGCCCCAGCATTTT.